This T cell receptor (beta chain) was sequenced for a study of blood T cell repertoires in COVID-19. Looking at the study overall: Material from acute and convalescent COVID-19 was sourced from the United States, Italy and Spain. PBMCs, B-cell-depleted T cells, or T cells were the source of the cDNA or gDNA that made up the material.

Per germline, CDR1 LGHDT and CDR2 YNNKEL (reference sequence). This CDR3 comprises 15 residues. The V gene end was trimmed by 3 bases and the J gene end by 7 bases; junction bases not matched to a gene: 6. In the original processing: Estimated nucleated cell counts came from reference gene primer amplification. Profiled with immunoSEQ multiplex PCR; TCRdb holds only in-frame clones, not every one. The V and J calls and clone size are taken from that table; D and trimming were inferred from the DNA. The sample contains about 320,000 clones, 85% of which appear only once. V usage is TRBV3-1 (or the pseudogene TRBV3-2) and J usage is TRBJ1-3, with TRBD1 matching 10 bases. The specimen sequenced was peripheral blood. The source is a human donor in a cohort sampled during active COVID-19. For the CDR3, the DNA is TGTGCCAGCAGCCACGGGGACAGGGGAAGGAACACCATATATTTT. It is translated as CASSHGDRGRNTIYF.